This is a list of T cell receptor beta chains from one sample in a study of shared clonotypes between healthy human individuals. Repertoires were generated with immunoSEQ multiplex PCR, while TCRdb's copy carries only in-frame clones and drops some. Of some 1,100,000 clones detected, more than 75% appear once; the ten largest clones hold more than 0.45%. The sample comprised memory CD4+ T cells from PBMCs. These receptors were collected from a man aged 18 to 30 in good health. Some clones in this sample may be carry-over from other donors' samples. Both conserved end residues are part of each CDR3. Fields, in order: J gene, clone size, D gene, V gene, CDR3 DNA, CDR3 protein. A D gene is named only where the DNA matches it firmly. The listing skips clone size in some rows; elsewhere it reads once, few, many or a size class.

J: TRBJ1-1; size: -; D: -; V: TRBV28; DNA: TGTGCCAGCAGTTTCCTTCAGATTGAAGCTTTCTTT; CDR3: CASSFLQIEAFF
J: TRBJ2-1; size: -; D: -; V: TRBV28; DNA: TGTGCCAGCAGTTTTTTCTCTGGGCAGTACTACAATGAGCAGTTCTTC; CDR3: CASSFFSGQYYNEQFF
J: TRBJ1-1; size: -; D: -; V: TRBV19; DNA: TGTGCCAGTAGTATAGTTCAAACGGCGGTGGAAGCTTTCTTT; CDR3: CASSIVQTAVEAFF
J: TRBJ1-4; size: few; D: -; V: TRBV5-1; DNA: TGCGCCAGCAGCTTGGGAGACCGGGAAAAACTGTTTTTT; CDR3: CASSLGDREKLFF
J: TRBJ1-2; size: -; D: -; V: TRBV18; DNA: TGTGCCAGCTCACTTTCCGGACACGGGGATTATGGCTACACCTTC; CDR3: CASSLSGHGDYGYTF
J: TRBJ2-5; size: -; D: -; V: TRBV19; DNA: TGTGCCAGTAGTAAGACCGACGCGGAGACCCAGTACTTC; CDR3: CASSKTDAETQYF
J: TRBJ2-7; size: -; D: -; V: TRBV7-8; DNA: TGTGCCAGCAGCCCTAACGGCGAGCAGTACTTC; CDR3: CASSPNGEQYF
J: TRBJ2-5; size: -; D: -; V: TRBV29-1; DNA: TGCAGCGCCCCCACGAGGGGGAGCGAGACCCAGTACTTC; CDR3: CSAPTRGSETQYF
J: TRBJ2-7; size: -; D: TRBD1; V: TRBV18; DNA: TGTGCCAGCTCATCACTCACCGGGACAGGGGCCTACGAGCAGTACTTC; CDR3: CASSSLTGTGAYEQYF
J: TRBJ2-1; size: few; D: -; V: TRBV10-1; DNA: TGCGCCAGCAGTGCGGCCGTCGGTGGTGAGCAGTTCTTC; CDR3: CASSAAVGGEQFF
J: TRBJ1-1; size: -; D: TRBD1; V: TRBV6-5; DNA: TGTGCCAGCAGAAGTAGTCAGGGGGCGGTAACTGAAGCTTTCTTT; CDR3: CASRSSQGAVTEAFF
J: TRBJ2-1; size: once; D: TRBD2; V: TRBV5-8; DNA: TGTGCCAGCAGCCCGAGCGGGAACCTATACAATGAGCAGTTCTTC; CDR3: CASSPSGNLYNEQFF
J: TRBJ2-1; size: once; D: TRBD2; V: TRBV10-1; DNA: TGCGCCAGCAGTTATGGATCGGGACTAGCGGCCTACAATGAGCAGTTCTTC; CDR3: CASSYGSGLAAYNEQFF
J: TRBJ2-5; size: -; D: -; V: TRBV5-1; DNA: TGCGCCAGCAGCTTAAGAGCGGGTAGGTCGGAAGAGACCCAGTACTTC; CDR3: CASSLRAGRSEETQYF
J: TRBJ2-3; size: -; D: -; V: TRBV7-3; DNA: TGTGCCAGCAGCTCTCTCTGGGCAGGGGGGACAGATACGCAGTATTTT; CDR3: CASSSLWAGGTDTQYF
J: TRBJ1-4; size: -; D: -; V: TRBV7-9; DNA: TGTGCCAGCAGCTTAGCATCTCGGGGTACTGGAACTAATGAAAAACTGTTTTTT; CDR3: CASSLASRGTGTNEKLFF
J: TRBJ2-5; size: -; D: -; V: TRBV2; DNA: TGTGCCAGCAGTGACGGCAGGGTGCGCGAGACCCAGTACTTC; CDR3: CASSDGRVRETQYF
J: TRBJ1-3; size: -; D: -; V: TRBV25-1; DNA: TGTGCCAGTTGGGGAGAGGGCGGGACACCAAGCTCTGGAAACACCATATATTTT; CDR3: CASWGEGGTPSSGNTIYF
J: TRBJ1-5; size: many; D: TRBD1; V: TRBV19; DNA: TGTGCCAGTCAGGACAGGGGAGGAGGGCAGCCCCAGCATTTT; CDR3: CASQDRGGGQPQHF
J: TRBJ2-7; size: once; D: TRBD2; V: TRBV5-5; DNA: TGTGCCAGCAGCTTGGCCAGGGCTAGCGGGGTTTACGAGCAGTACTTC; CDR3: CASSLARASGVYEQYF
J: TRBJ1-2; size: -; D: -; V: TRBV28; DNA: TGTGCCAGCACTAGAGGCTATGGCTACACCTTC; CDR3: CASTRGYGYTF
J: TRBJ2-5; size: -; D: TRBD2; V: TRBV6-5; DNA: TGTGCCAGCAGCTCTAGCGGAGCCCCCCAAGAGACCCAGTACTTC; CDR3: CASSSSGAPQETQYF
J: TRBJ2-7; size: -; D: TRBD1; V: TRBV7-3; DNA: TGTGCCAGCAGCTCACAGACAGGGATCGAGCAGTACTTC; CDR3: CASSSQTGIEQYF
J: TRBJ2-2; size: -; D: -; V: TRBV19; DNA: TGTGCCAGTAGATTCCAGACCTTGAACACCGGGGAGCTGTTTTTT; CDR3: CASRFQTLNTGELFF
J: TRBJ1-5; size: -; D: -; V: TRBV4-2; DNA: TGTGCCAGCAGCCAAGATCGGAGTCCCTCTCTCGGGCCCCAGCATTTT; CDR3: CASSQDRSPSLGPQHF
J: TRBJ2-3; size: -; D: -; V: TRBV19; DNA: TGTGCCAGCAGTAAAGGTTGGGGCAGGGGTACAGATACGCAGTATTTT; CDR3: CASSKGWGRGTDTQYF
J: TRBJ2-1; size: -; D: TRBD2; V: TRBV27; DNA: TGTGCCAGCAGTCTCACCCGACTAGCGGGATCACATGAGCAGTTCTTC; CDR3: CASSLTRLAGSHEQFF
J: TRBJ2-2; size: -; D: TRBD1; V: TRBV5-1; DNA: TGCGCCAGCAGCCTTTCCCCCCCGGGGACAGCATCAAACACCGGGGAGCTGTTTTTT; CDR3: CASSLSPPGTASNTGELFF
J: TRBJ2-7; size: -; D: TRBD2; V: TRBV6-1; DNA: TGTGCCAGCAGGATGGCCGGAGCGGGAGGCTACGAGCAGTACTTC; CDR3: CASRMAGAGGYEQYF
J: TRBJ2-7; size: -; D: -; V: TRBV29-1; DNA: TGCAGCGTTGGAGGCGGGATTTACGAGCAGTACTTC; CDR3: CSVGGGIYEQYF
J: TRBJ2-1; size: -; D: -; V: TRBV11-3; DNA: TGTGCCAGCAGCCCTGGGACCTACAATGAGCAGTTCTTC; CDR3: CASSPGTYNEQFF
J: TRBJ2-5; size: -; D: -; V: TRBV5-6; DNA: TGTGCCAGCAGCTTGGGTGAAGGGCAAGAGACCCAGTACTTC; CDR3: CASSLGEGQETQYF
J: TRBJ1-6; size: -; D: -; V: TRBV30; DNA: TGTGCCTGGAGGGGCAGGGCCGGTTCACCCCTCCACTTT; CDR3: CAWRGRAGSPLHF
J: TRBJ1-6; size: once; D: -; V: TRBV4-2; DNA: TGTGCCAGCAGCCAAGCACCAGGGTCACCCCTCCACTTT; CDR3: CASSQAPGSPLHF
J: TRBJ2-1; size: -; D: -; V: TRBV6-1; DNA: TGTGCCAGCAGGGAATACAATGAGCAGTTCTTC; CDR3: CASREYNEQFF
J: TRBJ1-3; size: -; D: -; V: TRBV9; DNA: TGTGCCAGCAGCGTTATGGGGATCTCTGGAAACACCATATATTTT; CDR3: CASSVMGISGNTIYF
J: TRBJ1-5; size: -; D: -; V: TRBV28; DNA: TGTGCCAGCAGTTTAGTCAGGGGCTGGCGGAATCAGCCCCAGCATTTT; CDR3: CASSLVRGWRNQPQHF
J: TRBJ1-2; size: -; D: TRBD1; V: TRBV28; DNA: TGTGCCAGCAGTCCCACGGGAGGGGGCGCGTATGGCTACACCTTC; CDR3: CASSPTGGGAYGYTF
J: TRBJ2-7; size: -; D: TRBD1; V: TRBV5-1; DNA: TGCGCCAGCAGCTCCTCTAGGGACAGGGAAGGCGAGCAGTACTTC; CDR3: CASSSSRDREGEQYF
J: TRBJ2-2; size: -; D: TRBD1; V: TRBV5-4; DNA: TGTGCCAGCAGGGGACAGGACACCGGGGAGCTGTTTTTT; CDR3: CASRGQDTGELFF
J: TRBJ2-3; size: once; D: -; V: TRBV6-1; DNA: TGTGCCAGCAGCGTCTCCCACCGCACAGATACGCAGTATTTT; CDR3: CASSVSHRTDTQYF